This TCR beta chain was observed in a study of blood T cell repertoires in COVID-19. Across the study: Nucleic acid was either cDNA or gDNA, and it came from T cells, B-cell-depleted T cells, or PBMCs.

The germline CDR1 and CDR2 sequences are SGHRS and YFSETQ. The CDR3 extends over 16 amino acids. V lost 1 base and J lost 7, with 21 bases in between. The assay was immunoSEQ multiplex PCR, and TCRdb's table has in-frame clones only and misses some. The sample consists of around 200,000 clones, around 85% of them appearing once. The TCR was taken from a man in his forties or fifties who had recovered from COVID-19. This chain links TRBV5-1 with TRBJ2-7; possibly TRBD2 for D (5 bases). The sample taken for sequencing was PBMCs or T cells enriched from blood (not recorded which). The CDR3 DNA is TGCGCCAGCAGCTTGACAGAGGAGGCTGTGACGGGGGAGCAGTACTTC. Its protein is CASSLTEEAVTGEQYF. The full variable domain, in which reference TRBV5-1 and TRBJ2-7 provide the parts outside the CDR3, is KAGVTQTPRYLIKTRGQQVTLSCSPISGHRSVSWYQQTPGQGLQFLFEYFSETQRNKGNFPGRFSGRQFSNSRSEMNVSTLELGDSALYLCASSLTEEAVTGEQYFGPGTRLTVT.